This record covers a single T cell receptor (beta chain). As yet, its antigen is unknown. The V end was cut by 4 bases, the J end by 3 bases, with 16 bases between. Germline values: CDR1 SGHRS, CDR2 YFSETQ. This CDR3 region has 15 residues. Roughly 200 ng DNA, tens of thousands of T cell genomes, went into each sorted-subset replicate PCR. Profiling relied on immunoSEQ multiplex PCR, and the TCRdb table lists in-frame clones only, not all of them. In the table there are some 2.1 million clones, roughly 94% of which are singletons. The sample belongs to a study of shared clonotypes between healthy human individuals. Selected positively for CCR7 and CD45RO-negative, naive CD8 cells excluded terminally differentiated effector memory CD45RA+ cells. Notes on the study in general: The study found about 5% of naive CD4 clonotypes shared across a handful of donors. The study found lower generation probabilities in non-shared clonotypes than in those shared by all four donors.

The sample comprised naive CD8+ T cells sorted from blood. The TCR was taken from a man aged 18 to 29 in good health. The rearrangement links TRBV5-1 to TRBJ1-2; D not certain. CDR3 nucleotides: TGCGCCAGCAGCCCCGACACCTCTACTTACTATGGCTACACCTTC. It codes for CASSPDTSTYYGYTF.